These T cell receptor beta chains were read from a single sample in a study of long-term antiretroviral therapy in people with HIV. Some clones are missing from TCRdb's copy, which holds only in-frame ones; the method was immunoSEQ multiplex PCR. The data contain tens of thousands of clones, roughly 94% of them singletons. The sample consisted of unsorted PBMCs, taken 5.3 years after starting antiretroviral therapy. The receptors originated from a man aged 50 or older with HIV. Each CDR3 is given with its conserved first and last residue.

j_call v_call cdr3_aa
TRBJ2-4 TRBV4-3 CASSQDGLAGGLKNIQYF
TRBJ1-5 TRBV5-6 CASSFAGGQPQHF
TRBJ2-7 TRBV6-6 CASSYSPASYEQYF
TRBJ2-2 TRBV9 CASSVKTVTGELFF
TRBJ2-3 TRBV11-2 CASTPPGLADTQYF
TRBJ2-7 TRBV5-1 CASGASGSYEQYF
TRBJ2-7 TRBV4-3 CASSRRQGGGYEQYF
TRBJ1-6 TRBV25-1 CASRGEASNSPLHF
TRBJ1-2 TRBV4-1 CASHPQGSVDYGYTF
TRBJ1-3 TRBV11-3 CASSLGPGGGNTIYF
TRBJ2-3 TRBV30 CAWSVGVSTDTQYF
TRBJ2-3 TRBV5-8 CASSGQGGLRTDTQYF
TRBJ2-1 TRBV29-1 CSVVHYGNEQFF
TRBJ1-4 TRBV29-1 CSVEGLSGVDGGDEKLFF
TRBJ1-1 TRBV19 CASSIGQGTTEAFF
TRBJ2-2 TRBV10-2 CASSERSLGELFF
TRBJ1-1 TRBV9 CASSVGGQGFTEAFF
TRBJ2-1 TRBV15 CATSTWRVAGTYEQFF
TRBJ2-3 TRBV15 CATSTSRTPPTDTQYF
TRBJ2-7 TRBV30 CAWSKDSSYEQYF